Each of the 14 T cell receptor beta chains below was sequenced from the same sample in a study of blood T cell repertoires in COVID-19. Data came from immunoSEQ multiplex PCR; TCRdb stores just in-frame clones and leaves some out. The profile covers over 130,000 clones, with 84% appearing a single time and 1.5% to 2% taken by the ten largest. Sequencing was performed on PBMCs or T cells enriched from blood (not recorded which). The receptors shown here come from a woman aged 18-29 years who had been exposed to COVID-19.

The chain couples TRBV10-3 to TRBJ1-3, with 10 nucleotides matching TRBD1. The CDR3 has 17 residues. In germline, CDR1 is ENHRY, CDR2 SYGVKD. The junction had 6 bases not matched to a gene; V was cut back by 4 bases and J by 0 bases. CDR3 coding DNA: TGTGCCATCAGTGGAAGACAGGGGGCCAGCTCTGGAAACACCATATATTTT. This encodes CAISGRQGASSGNTIYF.

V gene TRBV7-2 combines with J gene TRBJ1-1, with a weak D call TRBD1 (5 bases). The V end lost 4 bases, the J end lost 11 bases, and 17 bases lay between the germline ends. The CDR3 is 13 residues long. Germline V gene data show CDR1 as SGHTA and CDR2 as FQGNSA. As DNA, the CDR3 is TGTGCCAGCAGCTCCAGGGATCTCCTCTCGGCTTTCTTT. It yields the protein CASSSRDLLSAFF.

The CDR3 here is CASSTKDRVGYEQYF. In nucleotides, the CDR3 is TGTGCCAGCAGCACGAAGGACAGGGTCGGCTACGAGCAGTACTTC. The chain joins TRBV21-1 to TRBJ2-7; TRBD1, the table's D call, lacks a check against the DNA. TRBV21-1 counts as a pseudogene. The CDR3 length is 15 residues.

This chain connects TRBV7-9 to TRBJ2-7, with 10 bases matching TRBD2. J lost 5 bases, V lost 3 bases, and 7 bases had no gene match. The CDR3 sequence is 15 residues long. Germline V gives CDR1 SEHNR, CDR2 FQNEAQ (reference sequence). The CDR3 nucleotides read TGTGCCAGCAGCTTGGGGGGGCTAGCGGGAGACGAGCAGTACTTC. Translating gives CASSLGGLAGDEQYF.

The DNA for the CDR3 is TGTGCCAGCAGCTCCCCGGGGGTAGGCACTGAAGCTTTCTTT. This translates into CASSSPGVGTEAFF. The gene calls are TRBV7-9 and TRBJ1-1; weak D call: TRBD1 (5 bases). The germline CDR1 and CDR2 sequences are SEHNR and FQNEAQ (reference sequence). V was pared by 4 bases and J by 4 bases, with 13 bases between. CDR3 size: 14 residues.

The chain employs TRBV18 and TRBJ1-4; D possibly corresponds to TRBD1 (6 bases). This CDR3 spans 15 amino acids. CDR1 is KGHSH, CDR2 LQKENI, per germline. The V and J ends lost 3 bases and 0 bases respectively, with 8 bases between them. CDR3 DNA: TGTGCCAGCTCACCGCAGGGGACAACTAATGAAAAACTGTTTTTT. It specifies CASSPQGTTNEKLFF.

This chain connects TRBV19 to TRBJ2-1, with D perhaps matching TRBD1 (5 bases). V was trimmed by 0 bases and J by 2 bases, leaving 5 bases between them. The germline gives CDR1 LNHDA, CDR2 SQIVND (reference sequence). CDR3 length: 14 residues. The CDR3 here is CASSIEGPYNEQFF. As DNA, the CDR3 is TGTGCCAGTAGTATAGAGGGGCCCTACAATGAGCAGTTCTTC.

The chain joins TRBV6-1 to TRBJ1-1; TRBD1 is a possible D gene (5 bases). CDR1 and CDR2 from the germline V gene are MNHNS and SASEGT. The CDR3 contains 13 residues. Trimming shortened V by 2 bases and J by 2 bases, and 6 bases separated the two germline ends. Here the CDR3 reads CASSERGNTEAFF. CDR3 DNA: TGTGCCAGCAGTGAAAGGGGAAACACTGAAGCTTTCTTT.

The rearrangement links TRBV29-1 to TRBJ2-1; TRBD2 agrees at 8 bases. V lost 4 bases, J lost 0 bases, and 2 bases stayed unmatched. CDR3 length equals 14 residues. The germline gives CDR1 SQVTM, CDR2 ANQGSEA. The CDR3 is CSVASGSSYNEQFF. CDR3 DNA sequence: TGCAGCGTTGCGAGCGGGAGCTCCTACAATGAGCAGTTCTTC.

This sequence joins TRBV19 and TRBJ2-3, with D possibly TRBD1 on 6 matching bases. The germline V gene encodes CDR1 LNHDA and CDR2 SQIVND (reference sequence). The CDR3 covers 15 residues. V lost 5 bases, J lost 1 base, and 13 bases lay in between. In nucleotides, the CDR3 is TGTGCCAGTAGTCCCCAGGGGTATGGCACAGATACGCAGTATTTT. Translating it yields CASSPQGYGTDTQYF.

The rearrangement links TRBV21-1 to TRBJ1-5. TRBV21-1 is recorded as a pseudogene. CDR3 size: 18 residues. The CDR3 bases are TGTGCCAGCAGCAAAGTCGGGGTCCCAAAACATAGCAATCAGCCCCAGCATTTT. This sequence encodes CASSKVGVPKHSNQPQHF.

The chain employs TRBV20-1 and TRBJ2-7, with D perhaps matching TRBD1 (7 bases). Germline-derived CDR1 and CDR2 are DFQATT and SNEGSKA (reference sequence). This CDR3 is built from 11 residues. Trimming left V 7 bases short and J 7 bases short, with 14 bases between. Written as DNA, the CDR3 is TGCAGTGTTCACCAGGGGGGTGAGCAGTACTTC. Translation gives CSVHQGGEQYF.

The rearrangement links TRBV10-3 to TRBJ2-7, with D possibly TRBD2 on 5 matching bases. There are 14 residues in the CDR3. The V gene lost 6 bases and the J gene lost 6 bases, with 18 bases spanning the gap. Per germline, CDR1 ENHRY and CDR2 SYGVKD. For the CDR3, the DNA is TGTGCCATCAGCCAAGGAGGACGAAGCGTCGAGCAGTACTTC. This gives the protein CAISQGGRSVEQYF.

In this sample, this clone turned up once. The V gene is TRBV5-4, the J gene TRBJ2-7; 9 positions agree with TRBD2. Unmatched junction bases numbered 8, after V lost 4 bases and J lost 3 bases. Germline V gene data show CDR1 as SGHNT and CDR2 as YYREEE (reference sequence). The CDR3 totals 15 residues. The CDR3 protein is CASSVEHSGGYEQYF. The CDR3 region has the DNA TGTGCCAGCAGCGTTGAGCATAGCGGGGGCTACGAGCAGTACTTC. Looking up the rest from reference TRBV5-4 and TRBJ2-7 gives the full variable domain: ETGVTQSPTHLIKTRGQQVTLRCSSQSGHNTVSWYQQALGQGPQFIFQYYREEENGRGNFPPRFSGLQFPNYSSELNVNALELDDSALYLCASSVEHSGGYEQYFGPGTRLTVT.